Below are 14 T cell receptor beta chains sequenced from a single sample in a study of vaccination and CD4 T cells after COVID-19. Their specific antigens are unknown. Treatment: roughly 10-day PBMC culture with coronavirus spike peptide pools or control peptides (ViraFEST assay). Cultured CD4+ T-cell DNA underwent Oncomine TCR Beta short-read sequencing. TCRdb called the PCR reads again in MiXCR, with one record for every CDR3 protein. The sample shows 19,000 or so distinct CDR3 sequences, more than 70% of them seen only once. Sample: CD4+ T cells from blood, cultured in vitro, taken after SARS-CoV-2 vaccination. Receptor source: a human donor who received a COVID-19 vaccine.

The chain carries TRBV19 and TRBJ2-3; 8 bases agree with TRBD1. V was clipped by 6 bases and J by 1 base; unmatched bases: 3. The CDR3 runs to 14 residues. Germline V gives CDR1 LNHDA, CDR2 SQIVND (reference sequence). The CDR3, as DNA: TGTGCCAGTAGAACAGGGGGGCGCACAGATACGCAGTATTTT. It specifies CASRTGGRTDTQYF.

The chain has TRBV7-9 and TRBJ2-3; TRBD2 matches 13 bases. The CDR3 is 15 amino acids. V lost 6 bases to trimming and J lost 4 bases; unmatched junction nucleotides: 4. Germline V gene data show CDR1 as SEHNR and CDR2 as FQNEAQ (reference sequence). CDR3 residues: CASRTTSGGPDTQYF. DNA for the CDR3: TGTGCCAGCAGAACGACTAGCGGGGGGCCAGATACGCAGTATTTT.

This rearrangement joins TRBV12-3 or TRBV12-4 to TRBJ2-3, with 10 bases that match TRBD2. Losses at the gene ends were 1 base for V and 6 bases for J; bases not matched to a gene: 4. This CDR3 has 15 amino acids. The CDR3: CASSLESGGADTQYF. The CDR3 DNA sequence: TGTGCCAGCAGTTTAGAAAGCGGGGGGGCTGATACGCAGTATTTT.

This chain links TRBV20-1 with TRBJ2-7; 10 positions match TRBD1. The junction had 6 bases not matched to a gene; V was cut back by 5 bases and J by 5 bases. In germline, CDR1 is DFQATT, CDR2 SNEGSKA (reference sequence). This CDR3 contains 13 residues. The CDR3 region has the DNA TGCAGTGCTCGCCGACAGGGGGCGAACGAGCAGTACTTC. Protein sequence: CSARRQGANEQYF.

There are a few counts of this clonotype. This chain joins TRBV2 and TRBJ2-2; unclear D gene. The germline V and J ends were trimmed by 0 bases and 2 bases, with 7 bases remaining between them. CDR1 is SNHLY and CDR2 is FYNNEI in the germline V gene. CDR3 size: 15 residues. This CDR3 reads CASSEAALNTGELFF. The CDR3, as DNA: TGTGCCAGCAGTGAAGCGGCTTTAAACACCGGGGAGCTGTTTTTT.

The chain combines TRBV6-2 or TRBV6-3 with TRBJ1-2; D unresolved. The CDR3 contains 12 residues. Germline CDR1 reads MNHEY; CDR2 reads SVGEGT. Trimming left V 4 bases short and J 2 bases short, with 5 bases between. CDR3 DNA sequence: TGTGCCAGCAGTTCAAGCAACTATGGCTACACCTTC. Protein: CASSSSNYGYTF.

The chain carries TRBV25-1 and TRBJ2-3, with D unclear. Germline V gives CDR1 MGHDK, CDR2 SYGVNS. CDR3 length: 17 residues. The germline V and J ends were trimmed by 4 bases and 3 bases, with 20 bases remaining between them. CDR3 in amino acids: CASSVPSHVGPTDTQYF. Written as DNA, the CDR3 is TGTGCCAGCAGTGTCCCTTCCCACGTAGGTCCGACAGATACGCAGTATTTT. Based on the CDR3 plus reference TRBV25-1 and TRBJ2-3, the full variable domain is EADIYQTPRYLVIGTGKKITLECSQTMGHDKMYWYQQDPGMELHLIHYSYGVNSTEKGDLSSESTVSRIRTEHFPLTLESARPSHTSQYLCASSVPSHVGPTDTQYFGPGTRLTVL.

The V call is TRBV7-9, the J call TRBJ1-2, with D perhaps matching TRBD1 (5 bases). V gave up 0 bases and J gave up 8 bases, with 10 bases separating them. The CDR3 is 13 amino acids. The germline V gene has CDR1 SEHNR and CDR2 FQNEAQ (reference sequence). CDR3 DNA sequence: TGTGCCAGCAGCTTAGCCACGGGGGAAGGCTACACCTTC. It yields the protein CASSLATGEGYTF.

The rearrangement links TRBV6-1 to TRBJ1-2, with D perhaps TRBD1 (5 bases). This CDR3 contains 14 residues. Germline V gene data show CDR1 as MNHNS and CDR2 as SASEGT. V lost 4 bases and J 8 bases, leaving 17 bases between the germline ends. As DNA, the CDR3 is TGTGCCAGCAGTGGGCGGGGACCTCAAGGAGGCTACACCTTC. It is translated as CASSGRGPQGGYTF.

The chain joins TRBV25-1 to TRBJ2-1; perhaps TRBD1 as D (5 bases). This CDR3 region has 14 residues. Germline values: CDR1 MGHDK, CDR2 SYGVNS. Trimming stripped 3 bases from V and 7 bases from J, with 13 bases between. The CDR3 DNA follows: TGTGCCAGCAGTGACAGGGTATCGCGGAATGAGCAGTTCTTC. Translating it yields CASSDRVSRNEQFF.

This clonotype was seen just once. This sequence joins TRBV7-9 and TRBJ1-4, with a tentative D call TRBD1 (6 bases). CDR1 and CDR2 (germline): SEHNR, FQNEAQ (reference sequence). V was shortened by 1 base and J by 1 base, with 16 bases between the two germline ends. The CDR3 covers 18 residues. In DNA, the CDR3 is TGTGCCAGCAGCTTAGTTACAGGGAGTGGAGAAACTAATGAAAAACTGTTTTTT. This encodes CASSLVTGSGETNEKLFF.

CDR3 residues: CATSGGRKQPQHF. The CDR3 DNA is TGTGCCACCTCAGGGGGACGAAAACAGCCCCAGCATTTT. The chain carries TRBV2 and TRBJ1-5; 7 bases map to TRBD1. The junction had 10 bases not matched to a gene; V was cut back by 10 bases and J by 7 bases. CDR1 and CDR2 (germline): SNHLY, FYNNEI. CDR3 length: 13 residues. Based on the CDR3 plus reference TRBV2 and TRBJ1-5, the full variable domain is EPEVTQTPSHQVTQMGQEVILRCVPISNHLYFYWYRQILGQKVEFLVSFYNNEISEKSEIFDDQFSVERPDGSNFTLKIRSTKLEDSAMYFCATSGGRKQPQHFGDGTRLSIL.

The chain is built from TRBV30 and TRBJ1-5; D uncertain. Trimming shortened V by 5 bases and J by 2 bases, and 13 bases separated the two germline ends. The CDR3 consists of 14 residues. Germline CDR1 and CDR2: GTSNPN and SVGIG (reference sequence). The CDR3 DNA follows: TGTGCCTGGGACCTTGGACTAGGCAATCAGCCCCAGCATTTT. It translates to CAWDLGLGNQPQHF.

The chain carries TRBV20-1 and TRBJ1-2, with D possibly matching TRBD1 (6 bases). Germline assignment: CDR1 DFQATT and CDR2 SNEGSKA (reference sequence). The germline V and J ends were trimmed by 5 bases and 6 bases, with 16 bases remaining between them. The CDR3 runs 13 residues. CDR3 sequence reads: CSARHRDTNGYTF. Here the CDR3 DNA reads TGCAGTGCTCGCCACAGGGATACTAATGGCTACACCTTC.